This T cell receptor (beta chain) was retrieved from a study of T cell changes during pregnancy in multiple sclerosis. This CDR3 is built from 15 residues. The germline V gene encodes CDR1 MNHEY and CDR2 SVGAGI. V was shortened by 5 bases and J by 0 bases, with 13 bases between the two germline ends. Clones were sequenced by immunoSEQ multiplex PCR, and TCRdb holds only the in-frame ones, with some missing. The table includes 33,000 or so clones, 89% detected once. This sequence originates from a female donor with multiple sclerosis, enrolled in a pregnancy study. Sequencing was performed on CD8+ T cells from peripheral blood mononuclear cells, taken in the third trimester of pregnancy. The chain links TRBV6-5 to TRBJ1-1; D gene uncertain. The CDR3 bases are TGTGCCAGCAGTGTAGATATCGGGGTGAACACTGAAGCTTTCTTT. Translating it yields CASSVDIGVNTEAFF.